These 22 T cell receptor beta chains were sequenced from one sample in a study of T-cell reconstitution after alpha-beta-depleted transplantation in children. Unique molecular identifiers were incorporated into the prepared TCRbeta library. TCRdb analysed the PCR reads with MiXCR anew, one entry per CDR3 protein. The sample lists about 440,000 distinct CDR3 sequences, approximately 42% seen once, with 27% in the top ten. The sequencing used PBMCs, collected before TCRalphabeta/CD19-depleted stem cell transplant. The receptors derive from a girl aged 2-15 years with aplastic anemia, due to receive a stem cell transplant.

The gene calls are TRBV13 and TRBJ2-1; 8 positions agree with TRBD2. The J segment lost 3 bases and the V segment lost 3 bases, leaving 7 bases of the junction unmatched. Germline V CDR1 and CDR2: PRHDT, FYEKMQ (reference sequence). The CDR3 totals 16 residues. The CDR3 sequence is CASSFDGGDFYNEQFF. CDR3 DNA: TGTGCCAGCAGCTTTGACGGGGGGGACTTCTACAATGAGCAGTTCTTC.

In this sample, this clonotype turned up a few times. The V gene is TRBV7-9, the J gene TRBJ1-4; 9 bases fit TRBD1. Trimming took 3 bases from V and 8 from J; bases not matched to a gene: 7. CDR3 size: 15 residues. CDR1 and CDR2 from the germline V gene are SEHNR and FQNEAQ (reference sequence). The CDR3 DNA reads as TGTGCCAGCAGCTTGGAAGGGACAGGGTACGAAAAACTGTTTTTT. It encodes CASSLEGTGYEKLFF.

The table lists this clonotype with many counts. The chain uses TRBV7-2 and TRBJ1-2, with TRBD1 identical over 9 bases. The V and J ends lost 4 bases and 8 bases, in that order; junction bases with no gene match: 11. Germline CDR1 SGHTA, CDR2 FQGNSA. This CDR3 comprises 15 residues. The CDR3 DNA reads as TGTGCCAGCAGCTCTACAGGACAGGGGTCGGGAGGCTACACCTTC. Translating gives CASSSTGQGSGGYTF.

The V call is TRBV29-1, the J call TRBJ1-1; D might be TRBD1 (6 bases). Looked up from germline, CDR1 is SQVTM and CDR2 is ANQGSEA. This CDR3 spans 11 amino acids. Trimming shortened V by 8 bases and J by 3 bases, and 10 bases separated the two germline ends. The chain's CDR3 is CSFQGYTEAFF. Here the CDR3 DNA reads TGCAGCTTTCAGGGGTACACTGAAGCTTTCTTT.

This clonotype has only a few counts. The chain combines TRBV5-4 with TRBJ1-1; D gene ambiguous. Germline V lookup: CDR1 SGHNT, CDR2 YYREEE (reference sequence). V shed 4 bases and J shed 1 base, with 5 bases lying between them. This CDR3 spans 12 amino acids. In DNA form, the CDR3 reads TGTGCCAGCAGCCGGGGGAACACTGAAGCTTTCTTT. As protein: CASSRGNTEAFF.

The genes are TRBV6-1 and TRBJ1-5, with TRBD1 identical over 8 bases. The trim removed 7 bases at V and 3 bases at J, leaving 5 bases unmatched. The CDR3 has 14 residues. Germline assignment: CDR1 MNHNS and CDR2 SASEGT. CDR3 DNA sequence: TGTGCCAGCACCGAGACAGGGGTCAATCAGCCCCAGCATTTT. It specifies CASTETGVNQPQHF.

This sequence joins TRBV7-9 and TRBJ1-5, with 7 bases aligning to TRBD1. Germline V CDR1 and CDR2: SEHNR, FQNEAQ (reference sequence). The CDR3 covers 12 residues. J lost 4 bases, V lost 7 bases, and 1 base had no gene match. CDR3 residues: CASTGGNQPQHF. Written as DNA, the CDR3 is TGTGCCAGCACAGGGGGGAATCAGCCCCAGCATTTT.

This clonotype turned up a few times. The rearrangement uses TRBV7-6 and TRBJ2-7, with 8 bases identical to TRBD1. The germline gives CDR1 SGHVS, CDR2 FNYEAQ. The V gene end was trimmed by 5 bases and the J gene end by 3 bases; junction bases not matched to a gene: 24. This CDR3 contains 20 residues. The CDR3 protein is CASSPLIRGQAAGIDYEQYF. In nucleotides, the CDR3 is TGTGCCAGCAGCCCCCTCATCCGGGGACAGGCAGCAGGGATAGACTACGAGCAGTACTTC.

This sequence joins TRBV20-1 and TRBJ2-1, with 8 bases matching TRBD2. The CDR3 totals 12 residues. V lost 7 bases to trimming and J lost 7 bases; unmatched junction nucleotides: 6. From germline, CDR1 is DFQATT and CDR2 SNEGSKA (reference sequence). CDR3 loop: CSVPGGWNEQFF. Here the CDR3 DNA reads TGCAGTGTTCCGGGAGGGTGGAATGAGCAGTTCTTC.

The chain carries TRBV29-1 and TRBJ1-1, with D maybe TRBD1 (6 bases). Germline CDR1 SQVTM, CDR2 ANQGSEA. The CDR3 extends over 12 amino acids. The V end was cut by 4 bases, the J end by 1 base, with 7 bases between. Here the CDR3 DNA reads TGCAGCGTTGCCAGGGGGAACACTGAAGCTTTCTTT. This gives the protein CSVARGNTEAFF.

The chain links TRBV18 to TRBJ2-7; D possibly uses TRBD1 or TRBD2 (6 bases each). The CDR3 consists of 15 residues. Trimming pared 8 bases from V and 2 bases from J, leaving 19 bases between. Germline lookup yields CDR1 KGHSH and CDR2 LQKENI. The CDR3 reads CASAETGGTTYEQYF. CDR3 DNA sequence: TGTGCCAGCGCCGAAACCGGGGGCACGACCTACGAGCAGTACTTC.

This sequence joins TRBV12-3 or TRBV12-4 and TRBJ1-1, with D perhaps TRBD1 (5 bases). CDR3 length equals 15 residues. V was trimmed by 2 bases and J by 0 bases, leaving 10 bases between them. The CDR3 reads CASSLSPGLNTEAFF. CDR3 nucleotide sequence: TGTGCCAGCAGTTTAAGTCCGGGGCTGAACACTGAAGCTTTCTTT.

J is TRBJ1-4 and V is TRBV29-1, with unresolved D. V was cut by 4 bases and J by 7 bases, with 4 bases left in between. CDR3 length: 10 residues. Germline V gene sequence: CDR1 SQVTM, CDR2 ANQGSEA. The CDR3 sequence is CSVVGEKLFF. In DNA, the CDR3 is TGCAGCGTTGTTGGTGAAAAACTGTTTTTT.

The chain joins TRBV6-1 to TRBJ2-1, with 8 bases identical to TRBD2. With 6 bases clipped from V and 1 base from J, the junction kept 5 bases outside the gene matches. CDR3 length: 15 residues. CDR1 is MNHNS, CDR2 SASEGT, per germline. CDR3: CASRKREMSYNEQFF. The CDR3 DNA reads as TGTGCCAGCAGGAAGCGGGAGATGTCCTACAATGAGCAGTTCTTC.

The CDR3 sequence: CASSQGLVSDEQYF. The CDR3 DNA sequence: TGTGCCAGCAGCCAAGGTCTAGTCAGCGACGAGCAGTACTTC. The gene calls are TRBV4-2 and TRBJ2-7; D unclear. Germline V gene data show CDR1 as LGHNA and CDR2 as YNFKEQ. V was clipped by 1 base and J by 5 bases, with 12 bases between them. This CDR3 has 14 amino acids.

Concerning this clonotype: A clone one base away is much larger, so this may be a read error. The V gene is TRBV3-1, the J gene TRBJ2-7; perhaps TRBD2 as D (5 bases). V was shortened by 1 base and J by 3 bases, with 13 bases between the two germline ends. Germline V gene lookup returns CDR1 LGHDT and CDR2 YNNKEL (reference sequence). This CDR3 region has 15 residues. The CDR3 loop is CASSQAVLRDYEQYF. The DNA for the CDR3 is TGTGCCAGCAGCCAAGCAGTCCTGAGGGACTACGAGCAGTACTTC.

The gene calls are TRBV2 and TRBJ2-7, with a weak D call TRBD1 (5 bases). CDR1 and CDR2 (germline): SNHLY, FYNNEI. The CDR3 contains 13 residues. V was clipped by 4 bases and J by 2 bases, with 9 bases between them. CDR3 residues: CASSANRPYEQYF. In nucleotides, the CDR3 is TGTGCCAGCAGTGCTAACAGGCCCTACGAGCAGTACTTC. Complete variable domain (other parts from reference TRBV2 and TRBJ2-7): EPEVTQTPSHQVTQMGQEVILRCVPISNHLYFYWYRQILGQKVEFLVSFYNNEISEKSEIFDDQFSVERPDGSNFTLKIRSTKLEDSAMYFCASSANRPYEQYFGPGTRLTVT.

V is TRBV30 and J is TRBJ2-2; D perhaps matches TRBD2 (6 bases). Germline CDR1 is GTSNPN and CDR2 is SVGIG (reference sequence). The V end lost 5 bases, the J end lost 1 base, and 11 bases lay between the germline ends. CDR3 length: 14 amino acids. The DNA for the CDR3 is TGTGCCTGGGAGGGACTCCAGAACACCGGGGAGCTGTTTTTT. This sequence encodes CAWEGLQNTGELFF.

V gene TRBV28 combines with J gene TRBJ1-2, with D possibly being TRBD1 (6 bases). The V gene lost 6 bases and the J gene lost 2 bases, with 10 bases spanning the gap. The CDR3 contains 13 residues. Germline values: CDR1 MDHEN, CDR2 SYDVKM. CDR3 DNA sequence: TGTGCCAGCAGATCTACAGGGAACTATGGCTACACCTTC. Its translation: CASRSTGNYGYTF.

The CDR3 nucleotides read TGTGCCACCAGTGATTCCCCCTTTGGACCCGGGGAGCTGTTTTTT. Its protein is CATSDSPFGPGELFF. The rearrangement joins TRBV24-1 to TRBJ2-2; D not certain. Germline CDR1 and CDR2: KGHDR and SFDVKD. The CDR3 runs 15 residues. V was pared by 2 bases and J by 6 bases, with 12 bases between.

The chain carries TRBV28 and TRBJ1-4; tentatively, D is TRBD1 (5 bases). Per germline, CDR1 MDHEN and CDR2 SYDVKM. The CDR3 extends over 15 amino acids. V shed 6 bases and J shed 4 bases, with 15 bases lying between them. CDR3 protein: CASRPLGVGNEKLFF. The CDR3 DNA is TGTGCCAGCAGGCCGTTGGGGGTTGGTAATGAAAAACTGTTTTTT.

This clonotype was seen more than once but under ten times. The rearrangement uses TRBV19 and TRBJ1-5, with D possibly matching TRBD1 (5 bases). The germline CDR1 and CDR2 sequences are LNHDA and SQIVND (reference sequence). The CDR3 length is 15 residues. The V gene lost 3 bases and the J gene lost 7 bases, with 16 bases spanning the gap. Here the CDR3 DNA reads TGTGCCAGTAGTATCAGTGCAGGGTTAAGGCAGCCCCAGCATTTT. The encoded protein is CASSISAGLRQPQHF.